This TCR beta chain stems from a study of blood T cell repertoires in COVID-19. On the study more broadly: Specimens from acute and convalescent COVID-19 originated in the United States, Italy and Spain. T cells, B-cell-depleted T cells, or PBMCs supplied cDNA or gDNA.

The repertoire was sequenced with immunoSEQ multiplex PCR; TCRdb's copy has only in-frame clones and lacks some. This sample has more than 65,000 clones, with about four fifths found just once. The CDR3 consists of 17 residues. Germline trimming cut 5 bases from V and 0 bases from J; bases unmatched to any gene: 12. Germline V CDR1 and CDR2: SGHRS, YFSETQ. This chain links TRBV5-1 with TRBJ2-3; 7 nucleotides line up with TRBD2. The sample comprised peripheral blood. This clonotype was sampled from a woman aged 60-70 years with acute or convalescent COVID-19. CDR3 loop: CASRPKPLASSTDTQYF. CDR3 sequence (DNA): TGCGCCAGCAGGCCAAAGCCACTAGCGTCTAGCACAGATACGCAGTATTTT.